Listed below are T cell receptor beta chains from one sample, sequenced in a study of type 1 regulatory T cells. TCRdb reprocessed the reads with MiXCR, giving one entry per CDR3 protein. The table has 60,000 to 70,000 distinct CDR3 sequences, 63% seen once. For these receptors, no antigen is known. The sequencing sample was made of cultured T cells, either the whole culture or a sorted T cell fraction (not recorded which). The receptors originated from a human donor in good health. The CDR3 runs from the conserved cysteine through the conserved F or W. The D gene is left open where the match is weak. A clone size is listed for some rows: how often the clone was seen (once, few, many), or a class if it is expanded.

j_gene | abundance | v_gene | d_gene | CDR3nt | CDR3aa
TRBJ2-6 | . | TRBV2 | . | TGTGCCACCTTAACAGGGTCCCAGGGTGATTCTGGGGCCAACGTCCTGACTTTC | CATLTGSQGDSGANVLTF
TRBJ2-1 | few | TRBV15 | TRBD2 | TGTGCCACCAGCAGATTAGCGGGGGTACCTAATGAGCAGTTCTTC | CATSRLAGVPNEQFF
TRBJ1-1 | few | TRBV9 | . | TGTGCCAGCAGCGTAGTCGGGGGAGAAACTGAAGCTTTCTTT | CASSVVGGETEAFF
TRBJ1-4 | . | TRBV5-1 | TRBD1 | TGCGCCAGCAGCGCGGGACAGGACTATGAAAAACTGTTTTTT | CASSAGQDYEKLFF
TRBJ2-7 | . | TRBV4-1 | TRBD1 | TGCGCCAGCAGCCAAGTCGGGACAGGGGGCGTCGAGCAGTACTTC | CASSQVGTGGVEQYF
TRBJ1-5 | . | TRBV20-1 | TRBD1 | TGCAGTGCTCACACAGGGGGCCTTAGCAATCAGCCCCAGCATTTT | CSAHTGGLSNQPQHF
TRBJ2-5 | few | TRBV20-1 | TRBD2 | TGCAGTGCTAGTGGGCTAGCGGGAGTTCAAGAGACCCAGTACTTC | CSASGLAGVQETQYF
TRBJ2-5 | few | TRBV5-4 | . | TGTGCCAGCAGCCCCGCCGGACGGGAGACCCAGTACTTC | CASSPAGRETQYF
TRBJ1-6 | . | TRBV20-1 | . | TGCAGCGCCCCCACCGAATATAATTCACCCCTCCACTTT | CSAPTEYNSPLHF
TRBJ2-1 | few | TRBV6-2/TRBV6-3 | . | TGTGCCAGCCTCTCGGGGAACTGGAACTACAATGAGCAGTTCTTC | CASLSGNWNYNEQFF
TRBJ1-1 | . | TRBV12-3/TRBV12-4 | . | TGTGCCAGCAGTTTATTCGGGGTCGATGGTGAAGCTTTCTTT | CASSLFGVDGEAFF
TRBJ2-1 | . | TRBV6-5 | . | TGTGCCAGCAGCAATACCATCGATGAGCAGTTCTTC | CASSNTIDEQFF
TRBJ1-5 | once | TRBV4-1 | . | TGCGCCAGCAGCCAAGAGTGGGGCAATCAGCCCCAGCATTTT | CASSQEWGNQPQHF
TRBJ2-7 | . | TRBV5-1 | TRBD2 | TGCGCCAGCAGCATCGCGGGAGTAGGGCCCTACGAGCAGTACTTC | CASSIAGVGPYEQYF
TRBJ1-1 | . | TRBV5-1 | . | TGCGCCAGCAGCGGGACGGGGGACACTGAAGCTTTCTTT | CASSGTGDTEAFF
TRBJ2-1 | . | TRBV7-9 | TRBD2 | TGTGCCAGCAGCTTAGTGGTGAGCGGGAGGCCCCTATGGAATGAGCAGTTCTTC | CASSLVVSGRPLWNEQFF
TRBJ1-1 | . | TRBV29-1 | . | TGCAGCGCCACGGGTCGACGGGACGGGAAAGCTTTCTTT | CSATGRRDGKAFF
TRBJ1-1 | . | TRBV5-1 | . | TGCGCCAGCAGCTTGACCGGAAGGGCTTTCTTT | CASSLTGRAFF
TRBJ2-5 | . | TRBV30 | TRBD1 | TGTGCCTGGAATTCGGACAGGGGAGAGACCCAGTACTTC | CAWNSDRGETQYF
TRBJ2-2 | . | TRBV6-1 | . | TGTGCCAGCTCCCCCGGGACCGGGGAGCTGTTTTTT | CASSPGTGELFF
TRBJ1-4 | . | TRBV27 | . | TGTGCCAGCAGTTGGACTGGAGTTGCAACTAATGAAAAACTGTTTTTT | CASSWTGVATNEKLFF
TRBJ2-5 | . | TRBV4-3 | TRBD2 | TGCGCCAGCAGCCAAGATCTGACGATTGTCGCGGGAGGGCGGGAGACCCAGTACTTC | CASSQDLTIVAGGRETQYF
TRBJ1-6 | . | TRBV5-1 | . | TGCGCCAGCAGCCCTAACGGGGGCGACAATTCACCCCTCCACTTT | CASSPNGGDNSPLHF
TRBJ1-1 | once | TRBV4-2 | . | TGTGCCAGCAGCCCGACTCCCGCTCGTACTGAAGCTTTCTTT | CASSPTPARTEAFF
TRBJ2-5 | medium-sized | TRBV9 | . | TGTGCCAGCAGCGTATATTCGGGAGAGACCCAGTACTTC | CASSVYSGETQYF
TRBJ2-1 | once | TRBV18 | . | TGTGCCAGCTCACCACCGATGGGGGGTGGCCATGAGCAGTTCTTC | CASSPPMGGGHEQFF
TRBJ2-1 | . | TRBV7-2 | . | TGTGCCAGCAGCTTAGACCTAGCTGAGCAGTTCTTC | CASSLDLAEQFF
TRBJ1-5 | . | TRBV12-3/TRBV12-4 | . | TGTGCCAGCAATAGGGCGGGTCAGTCCCAGCATTTT | CASNRAGQSQHF
TRBJ1-1 | . | TRBV20-1 | . | TGCAGTGCCACTTCGGACCGGGAGACTGAAGCTTTCTTT | CSATSDRETEAFF
TRBJ2-1 | . | TRBV5-1 | . | TGCGCCAGCAGCTTCAGAGCGGAGAGCAATGAGCAGTTCTTC | CASSFRAESNEQFF
TRBJ1-2 | . | TRBV29-1 | TRBD1 | TGCAGCGTCGCTACCGGGACAGGGATTAACTATGGCTACACCTTC | CSVATGTGINYGYTF
TRBJ1-2 | . | TRBV19 | . | TGTGCCAGTAGTATAAGGGGAGAGAACTATGGCTACACCTTC | CASSIRGENYGYTF
TRBJ2-5 | few | TRBV11-3 | . | TGTGCCAGCAGTGAGATACGACAGGAGACCCAGTACTTC | CASSEIRQETQYF
TRBJ1-2 | once | TRBV6-5 | . | TGTGCCAGCTGTTATACGGGGTTGGATGGCTACACCTTC | CASCYTGLDGYTF
TRBJ2-3 | . | TRBV6-4 | TRBD2 | TGTGCCAGCATGCAGGTAGCGGGAGTCACAGATACGCAGTATTTT | CASMQVAGVTDTQYF
TRBJ2-7 | few | TRBV10-3 | . | TGTGCCATCAGTGAGGCGGGGACCGGGGAGCAGTACTTC | CAISEAGTGEQYF
TRBJ1-2 | . | TRBV29-1 | TRBD1 | TGCAGCGGACAGGGGGCTGAGTATGGCTACACCTTC | CSGQGAEYGYTF
TRBJ2-7 | . | TRBV18 | . | TGTGCCAACTCACCTCGGACCACGGGCGAGCAGTACTTC | CANSPRTTGEQYF
TRBJ2-3 | . | TRBV20-1 | . | TGCAGTGCTAGAGATTTGGCTAGCGGCACAGATACGCAGTATTTT | CSARDLASGTDTQYF
TRBJ1-1 | few | TRBV5-1 | . | TGCGCCAGCAGCTTGTCCCAAACGGGGACTGAAGCTTTCTTT | CASSLSQTGTEAFF
TRBJ1-2 | . | TRBV6-5 | TRBD1 | TGTGCCAGCAGTTACTCGATAACCCGGGGGACAGGGGGTGGCTACACCTTC | CASSYSITRGTGGGYTF
TRBJ2-1 | . | TRBV4-1 | TRBD2 | TGCGCCAGCAGCCAACCCACCGGGGGGGACGGATACAATGAGCAGTTCTTC | CASSQPTGGDGYNEQFF
TRBJ1-2 | . | TRBV25-1 | . | TGTGCCAGCACTCACCCGGGCGTGGGGTTGAGCAACTATGGCTACACCTTC | CASTHPGVGLSNYGYTF
TRBJ2-7 | . | TRBV27 | TRBD1 | TGTGCCAGCTCCAACAGGGGAAGAGTCTCCTACGAGCAGTACTTC | CASSNRGRVSYEQYF
TRBJ2-6 | . | TRBV18 | . | TGTGCCAGCTCCCCTCTCAGCGCGACTGGGGCCAACGTCCTGACTTTC | CASSPLSATGANVLTF